These T cell receptor beta chains were read from a single sample in a study of beta chain features in type 1 diabetes. Sequencing was performed with immunoSEQ multiplex PCR; in TCRdb, only in-frame clones are kept and a portion is missing. The profile shows about 320,000 clones, approximately 15% of them singletons. Sequenced: central memory CD4+ T cells from blood. Receptors were obtained from a man aged 30 to 45 in good health. The CDR3 runs from the conserved cysteine through the conserved F or W. The D gene is left open where the match is weak. Clone size is stated in some rows and not others, as once, few, many or a class when expanded.

abundance: -; j_gene: TRBJ2-3; v_gene: TRBV6-1; d_gene: -; CDR3nt: TGTGCCAGCAGTGATGGAGATACGCAGTATTTT; CDR3aa: CASSDGDTQYF
abundance: few; j_gene: TRBJ2-3; v_gene: TRBV25-1; d_gene: -; CDR3nt: TGTGCCAGCAGTGATACAGCCAGAATCACAGATACGCAGTATTTT; CDR3aa: CASSDTARITDTQYF
abundance: -; j_gene: TRBJ2-2; v_gene: TRBV4-2; d_gene: -; CDR3nt: TGTGCCAGCAGTCCGGGGGTGAACACCGGGGAGCTGTTTTTT; CDR3aa: CASSPGVNTGELFF
abundance: few; j_gene: TRBJ1-5; v_gene: TRBV9; d_gene: TRBD1; CDR3nt: TGTGCCAGCAGCGGAGAAGGGACAGGGAGCAATCAGCCCCAGCATTTT; CDR3aa: CASSGEGTGSNQPQHF
abundance: -; j_gene: TRBJ2-3; v_gene: TRBV10-3; d_gene: -; CDR3nt: TGTGCCATCAGTGAGGATGGGGGGTACACAGATACGCAGTATTTT; CDR3aa: CAISEDGGYTDTQYF
abundance: few; j_gene: TRBJ2-3; v_gene: TRBV7-9; d_gene: TRBD2; CDR3nt: TGTGCCAGCAGCCGCAGCGGGACTAGCACAGATACGCAGTATTTT; CDR3aa: CASSRSGTSTDTQYF
abundance: -; j_gene: TRBJ1-1; v_gene: TRBV9; d_gene: -; CDR3nt: TGTGCCAGCAGCGGACCCACACCAGGGTCTGAAGCTTTCTTT; CDR3aa: CASSGPTPGSEAFF
abundance: -; j_gene: TRBJ2-1; v_gene: TRBV7-6; d_gene: -; CDR3nt: TGTGCCAGCAGCTTAAACGTTGCACCCTCGAGCTCCTACAATGAGCAGTTCTTC; CDR3aa: CASSLNVAPSSSYNEQFF
abundance: -; j_gene: TRBJ1-1; v_gene: TRBV19; d_gene: -; CDR3nt: TGTGCCAGTAGTATAGCGGGGGGCACTGAAGCTTTCTTT; CDR3aa: CASSIAGGTEAFF
abundance: few; j_gene: TRBJ2-1; v_gene: TRBV5-5; d_gene: TRBD1; CDR3nt: TGTGCCAGCAGCACGGACAGGGTATACAATGAGCAGTTCTTC; CDR3aa: CASSTDRVYNEQFF
abundance: -; j_gene: TRBJ2-3; v_gene: TRBV7-2; d_gene: TRBD2; CDR3nt: TGTGCCAGCAGCCCCACGGGACTACGAACAGATACGCAGTATTTT; CDR3aa: CASSPTGLRTDTQYF
abundance: -; j_gene: TRBJ2-2; v_gene: TRBV7-2; d_gene: -; CDR3nt: TGTGCCAGCAGCGGCAGGGAGAACACCGGGGAGCTGTTTTTT; CDR3aa: CASSGRENTGELFF
abundance: -; j_gene: TRBJ1-4; v_gene: TRBV11-3; d_gene: -; CDR3nt: TGTGCCAGCAGCTTAAGTGAAAAACTGTTTTTT; CDR3aa: CASSLSEKLFF
abundance: -; j_gene: TRBJ2-1; v_gene: TRBV2; d_gene: TRBD2; CDR3nt: TGTGCCAGCAGTCATGCCGGGACTAGCGGGGGAAAGCAGTTCTTC; CDR3aa: CASSHAGTSGGKQFF
abundance: -; j_gene: TRBJ2-2; v_gene: TRBV6-6; d_gene: TRBD2; CDR3nt: TGTGCCAGCAGCCGTCGCCCCAGCGGGGGGGTCGGGGAGCTGTTTTTT; CDR3aa: CASSRRPSGGVGELFF
abundance: -; j_gene: TRBJ1-5; v_gene: TRBV2; d_gene: TRBD1; CDR3nt: TGTGCCAGCGGGTTTCAGGGGGGTCAGCCCCAGCATTTT; CDR3aa: CASGFQGGQPQHF
abundance: -; j_gene: TRBJ2-1; v_gene: TRBV4-3; d_gene: -; CDR3nt: TGCGCCAGCAGCCAAGCTGGGGCAGGGGTGGGTAATGAGCAGTTCTTC; CDR3aa: CASSQAGAGVGNEQFF
abundance: -; j_gene: TRBJ1-6; v_gene: TRBV5-3; d_gene: TRBD1; CDR3nt: TGTGCCACCAAGACAGGGGGTCTTGGCCTCCATTCACCCCTCCACTTT; CDR3aa: CATKTGGLGLHSPLHF
abundance: few; j_gene: TRBJ1-2; v_gene: TRBV15; d_gene: -; CDR3nt: TGTGCCACCAGCACTAGACAGACTGGGTTGGGCTACACCTTC; CDR3aa: CATSTRQTGLGYTF
abundance: -; j_gene: TRBJ2-6; v_gene: TRBV4-2; d_gene: -; CDR3nt: TGTGCCAGCAGCCAAGAAACACGGGGCGCTGGGGCCAACGTCCTGACTTTC; CDR3aa: CASSQETRGAGANVLTF
abundance: -; j_gene: TRBJ1-2; v_gene: TRBV7-8; d_gene: -; CDR3nt: TGTGCCAGCAGCTTAGCTGGAGAGTATGGCTACACCTTC; CDR3aa: CASSLAGEYGYTF
abundance: -; j_gene: TRBJ2-1; v_gene: TRBV11-3; d_gene: TRBD2; CDR3nt: TGTGCCAGCAACCGGGGGGAACATGAGCAGTTCTTC; CDR3aa: CASNRGEHEQFF
abundance: -; j_gene: TRBJ2-2; v_gene: TRBV25-1; d_gene: -; CDR3nt: TGTGCCAGCAGTGCAACTCCGGGACAAACCGGGGAGCTGTTTTTT; CDR3aa: CASSATPGQTGELFF
abundance: -; j_gene: TRBJ1-1; v_gene: TRBV7-9; d_gene: -; CDR3nt: TGTGCCAGCAGCTTAGGGAGCACTGAAGCTTTCTTT; CDR3aa: CASSLGSTEAFF
abundance: few; j_gene: TRBJ1-2; v_gene: TRBV27; d_gene: -; CDR3nt: TGTGCCAGCAGTTTATCAGGGTTCGGGGGCTACACCTTC; CDR3aa: CASSLSGFGGYTF
abundance: -; j_gene: TRBJ1-1; v_gene: TRBV6-1; d_gene: TRBD1; CDR3nt: TGTGCCAGCCGGGACAGTGTGAACACTGAAGCTTTCTTT; CDR3aa: CASRDSVNTEAFF
abundance: few; j_gene: TRBJ1-5; v_gene: TRBV6-6; d_gene: TRBD1; CDR3nt: TGTGCCAGCAGTCAGGGGGCAAGCAATCAGCCCCAGCATTTT; CDR3aa: CASSQGASNQPQHF
abundance: -; j_gene: TRBJ1-2; v_gene: TRBV4-3; d_gene: -; CDR3nt: TGCGCCAGCAGCCACGATGGACGGGGCTATGGCTACACCTTC; CDR3aa: CASSHDGRGYGYTF
abundance: few; j_gene: TRBJ2-5; v_gene: TRBV21-1; d_gene: -; CDR3nt: TGTGCCAGCAGCAAGGAGGGTATGGAAGAGACCCAGTACTTC; CDR3aa: CASSKEGMEETQYF
abundance: many; j_gene: TRBJ2-2; v_gene: TRBV6-5; d_gene: -; CDR3nt: TGTGCCAGCAGTTACTCCAGAGCGAACACCGGGGAGCTGTTTTTT; CDR3aa: CASSYSRANTGELFF
abundance: -; j_gene: TRBJ1-1; v_gene: TRBV6-5; d_gene: -; CDR3nt: TGTGCCAGCAGTCCGTCTGGCGGGTCGCCCACTGAAGCTTTCTTT; CDR3aa: CASSPSGGSPTEAFF
abundance: -; j_gene: TRBJ1-1; v_gene: TRBV11-2; d_gene: TRBD1; CDR3nt: TGTGCCAGCAGTTCGGGACAGGGAGGCCGGAGGGACACTGAAGCTTTTTTT; CDR3aa: CASSSGQGGRRDTEAFF
abundance: few; j_gene: TRBJ1-5; v_gene: TRBV4-2; d_gene: -; CDR3nt: TGTGCCAGCAGCCAAGACAGGGTTAGCAATCAGCCCCAGCATTTT; CDR3aa: CASSQDRVSNQPQHF
abundance: few; j_gene: TRBJ2-3; v_gene: TRBV10-3; d_gene: -; CDR3nt: TGTGCCAGCCTCGGGGGGAGGGACACCACGCAGTATTTT; CDR3aa: CASLGGRDTTQYF
abundance: few; j_gene: TRBJ1-4; v_gene: TRBV7-2; d_gene: TRBD1; CDR3nt: TGTGCCAGCAGCCAGGACAGGTTCACTAATGAAAAACTGTTTTTT; CDR3aa: CASSQDRFTNEKLFF
abundance: few; j_gene: TRBJ1-2; v_gene: TRBV27; d_gene: TRBD1; CDR3nt: TGTGCCAGCAGTCTTCGACAGGGTCTTAACTATGGCTACACCTTC; CDR3aa: CASSLRQGLNYGYTF
abundance: few; j_gene: TRBJ1-1; v_gene: TRBV30; d_gene: -; CDR3nt: TGTGCCTGGAGTGTACTGGACACCTTGAACACTGAAGCTTTCTTT; CDR3aa: CAWSVLDTLNTEAFF
abundance: few; j_gene: TRBJ2-3; v_gene: TRBV5-4; d_gene: TRBD2; CDR3nt: TGTGCCAGCAGCTTGGCCGGGGGGGCTAACACAGATACGCAGTATTTT; CDR3aa: CASSLAGGANTDTQYF
abundance: -; j_gene: TRBJ2-3; v_gene: TRBV11-2; d_gene: TRBD1; CDR3nt: TGTGCCAGCAGGACCGGGACAGAGCAGGATACGCAGTATTTT; CDR3aa: CASRTGTEQDTQYF
abundance: many; j_gene: TRBJ2-7; v_gene: TRBV18; d_gene: TRBD1; CDR3nt: TGTGCCAGCTCACCAAGTTGGACAGGCTACGAGCAGTACTTC; CDR3aa: CASSPSWTGYEQYF
abundance: few; j_gene: TRBJ2-6; v_gene: TRBV4-3; d_gene: -; CDR3nt: TGCGCCAGCAGCCAAGATCGGCCAGGGGCTGGGGCCAACGTCCTGACTTTC; CDR3aa: CASSQDRPGAGANVLTF
abundance: -; j_gene: TRBJ2-1; v_gene: TRBV12-5; d_gene: TRBD1; CDR3nt: TGTGCTAGTGTTCCGGGACAGGCTTACAATGAGCAGTTCTTC; CDR3aa: CASVPGQAYNEQFF
abundance: few; j_gene: TRBJ1-1; v_gene: TRBV18; d_gene: -; CDR3nt: TGTGCCAGCTCACCGGAGCAGCGTACAGAAGCTTTCTTT; CDR3aa: CASSPEQRTEAFF
abundance: -; j_gene: TRBJ1-1; v_gene: TRBV2; d_gene: TRBD1; CDR3nt: TGTGCCAGCACCGTAGCCAGGGGGTTGGCTTTCTTT; CDR3aa: CASTVARGLAFF
abundance: -; j_gene: TRBJ2-3; v_gene: TRBV18; d_gene: -; CDR3nt: TGTGCCAGCTCGACCGACAGGCAGTATACGCAGTATTTT; CDR3aa: CASSTDRQYTQYF
abundance: few; j_gene: TRBJ2-5; v_gene: TRBV29-1; d_gene: TRBD2; CDR3nt: TGCAGCGTTATTCTAGCGGGAGACTTAGAGACCCAGTACTTC; CDR3aa: CSVILAGDLETQYF
abundance: -; j_gene: TRBJ2-4; v_gene: TRBV7-8; d_gene: -; CDR3nt: TGTGCCAGCAGCTTTACTTCTGCGGGTTCCAAAAACATTCAGTACTTC; CDR3aa: CASSFTSAGSKNIQYF
abundance: -; j_gene: TRBJ2-3; v_gene: TRBV9; d_gene: TRBD1; CDR3nt: TGTGCCAGCAGCGTCACAGGGGCCCCTAGCACAGATACGCAGTATTTT; CDR3aa: CASSVTGAPSTDTQYF
abundance: -; j_gene: TRBJ1-4; v_gene: TRBV7-9; d_gene: -; CDR3nt: TGTGCCAGCAGCGTCGACAGGTTAACTAATGAAAAACTGTTTTTT; CDR3aa: CASSVDRLTNEKLFF
abundance: few; j_gene: TRBJ1-2; v_gene: TRBV7-9; d_gene: -; CDR3nt: TGTGCCAGCAGCTTACCGGGGGCTGATGGCTACACCTTC; CDR3aa: CASSLPGADGYTF
abundance: -; j_gene: TRBJ1-3; v_gene: TRBV29-1; d_gene: -; CDR3nt: TGCAGCGTTGATGGATGGCAGGGGACTGGAAACACCATATATTTT; CDR3aa: CSVDGWQGTGNTIYF
abundance: -; j_gene: TRBJ2-5; v_gene: TRBV7-7; d_gene: -; CDR3nt: TGTGCCAGCAGCTTATCGGCTGCGGAGACCCAGTACTTC; CDR3aa: CASSLSAAETQYF